This TCR beta chain was obtained from a study of shared clonotypes between healthy human individuals. Study findings and constraints: Generation of non-shared clonotypes was less probable than generation of clonotypes shared by all four donors. Memory subsets generally showed lower estimated richness than naive subsets. Clonotype sharing among donors was thought likely to change with sequencing depth.

Libraries were prepared by immunoSEQ multiplex PCR; TCRdb keeps only in-frame clonotypes and omits some of them. The table shows about 2.3 million clones, with 85% to 95% occurring only once. As for this clone: Its specificity is not known.

The CDR3 is 15 amino acids. Between the trimmed V and J ends, which lost 6 bases and 8 bases, there was a span of 19 bases. Germline V gene data show CDR1 as MNHEY and CDR2 as SMNVEV (reference sequence). The investigators split CD4+ cells into a CD45RA+ naive subset and a CD45RA-negative memory subset. The TCR sequence derives from a man aged 18-30 years in good health. Some clones in this sample may be carry-over from other donors' samples. This chain joins TRBV27 and TRBJ1-4; D is possibly TRBD1 (6 bases). The sequencing sample was made of naive CD4+ T cells from PBMCs. Documented subset: CD45RA+ positively selected. The DNA of the CDR3 is TGTGCCAGCAGCCTCCGTGACAGGCAAGGAGAAAAACTGTTTTTT. This translates into CASSLRDRQGEKLFF.